Each of the 3 T cell receptor beta chains below was sequenced from the same sample in a study of blood T cell repertoires in COVID-19. Here immunoSEQ multiplex PCR was the method, and the copy in TCRdb shows in-frame clones only, minus some. The data contain about 200,000 clones, 84% of them singletons. The sample consisted of PBMCs or T cells enriched from blood (not recorded which). The receptors were sampled from a woman in her twenties or thirties who had been exposed to COVID-19.

The chain couples TRBV5-1 to TRBJ1-1; 8 nucleotides line up with TRBD1. J lost 2 bases, V lost 4 bases, and 7 bases had no gene match. The CDR3 is 15 residues long. Germline-derived CDR1 and CDR2 are SGHRS and YFSETQ. In nucleotides, the CDR3 is TGCGCCAGCAGCGCTGTTCAGGGGGCTAACACTGAAGCTTTCTTT. Amino acid sequence: CASSAVQGANTEAFF.

This sequence joins TRBV7-6 and TRBJ1-1; TRBD1 matches at 10 bases. Trimming at V came to 1 base and at J to 6 bases, leaving 5 bases not matched to a gene. The CDR3 is 15 amino acids. Germline CDR1 and CDR2: SGHVS and FNYEAQ. CDR3 DNA sequence: TGTGCCAGCAGCTTAGGGACAGGGGGTCGAGCTGAAGCTTTCTTT. Protein sequence: CASSLGTGGRAEAFF.

V is TRBV11-2 and J is TRBJ1-1; tentatively, D is TRBD1 (5 bases). Germline CDR1 SGHAT, CDR2 FQNNGV. The CDR3 loop spans 18 amino acids. The V gene lost 0 bases and the J gene lost 0 bases, with 17 bases spanning the gap. CDR3 nucleotides: TGTGCCAGCAGCTTAGATAGTTGGGGGGACGGACTGAACACTGAAGCTTTCTTT. Translating gives CASSLDSWGDGLNTEAFF.